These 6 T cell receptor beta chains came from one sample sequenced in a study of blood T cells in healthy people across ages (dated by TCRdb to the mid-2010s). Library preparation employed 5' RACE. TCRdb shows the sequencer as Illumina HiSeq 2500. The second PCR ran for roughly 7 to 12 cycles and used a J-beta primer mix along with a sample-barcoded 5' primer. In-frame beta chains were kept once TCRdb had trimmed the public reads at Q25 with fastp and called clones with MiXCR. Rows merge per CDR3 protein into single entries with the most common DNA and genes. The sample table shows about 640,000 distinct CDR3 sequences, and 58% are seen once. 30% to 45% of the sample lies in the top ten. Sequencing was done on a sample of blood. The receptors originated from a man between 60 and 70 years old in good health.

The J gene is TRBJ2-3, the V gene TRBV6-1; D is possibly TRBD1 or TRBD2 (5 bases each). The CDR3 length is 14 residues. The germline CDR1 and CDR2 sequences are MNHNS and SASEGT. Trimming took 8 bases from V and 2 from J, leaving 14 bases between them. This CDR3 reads CASGVGPPTDTQYF. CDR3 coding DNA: TGTGCCAGCGGGGTGGGACCTCCCACAGATACGCAGTATTTT.

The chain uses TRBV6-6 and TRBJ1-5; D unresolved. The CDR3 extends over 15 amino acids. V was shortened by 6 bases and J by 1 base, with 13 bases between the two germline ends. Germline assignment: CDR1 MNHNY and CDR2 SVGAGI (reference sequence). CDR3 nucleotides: TGTGCCAGCAGCGCCCGCGGGAGAAGCAATCAGCCCCAGCATTTT. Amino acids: CASSARGRSNQPQHF.

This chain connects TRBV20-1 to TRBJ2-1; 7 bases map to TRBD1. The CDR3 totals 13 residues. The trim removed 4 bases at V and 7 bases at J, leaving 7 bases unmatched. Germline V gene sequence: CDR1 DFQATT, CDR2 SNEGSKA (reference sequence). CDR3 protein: CSAIRQGRNEQFF. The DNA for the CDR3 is TGCAGTGCTATCCGACAGGGAAGGAATGAGCAGTTCTTC.

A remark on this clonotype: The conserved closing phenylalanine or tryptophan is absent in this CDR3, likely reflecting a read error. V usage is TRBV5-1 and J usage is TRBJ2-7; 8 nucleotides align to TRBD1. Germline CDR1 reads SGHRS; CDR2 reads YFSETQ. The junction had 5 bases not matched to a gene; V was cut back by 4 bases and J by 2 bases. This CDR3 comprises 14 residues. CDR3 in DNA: TGCGCCAGCAGCCAAACACAGGGGGCCTACGAGCAGTACATA. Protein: CASSQTQGAYEQYI.

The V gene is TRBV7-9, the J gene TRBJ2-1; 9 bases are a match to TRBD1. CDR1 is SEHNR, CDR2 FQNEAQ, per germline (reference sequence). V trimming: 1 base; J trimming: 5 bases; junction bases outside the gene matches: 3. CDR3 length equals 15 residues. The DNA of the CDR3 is TGTGCCAGCAGCTTAGACAGGGGGCGGGACAATGAGCAGTTCTTC. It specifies CASSLDRGRDNEQFF.

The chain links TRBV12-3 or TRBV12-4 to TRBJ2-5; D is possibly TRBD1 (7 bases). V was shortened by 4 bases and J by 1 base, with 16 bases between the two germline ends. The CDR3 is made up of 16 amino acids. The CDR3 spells CASSSPRGVTQETQYF. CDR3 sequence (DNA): TGTGCCAGCAGTTCCCCCAGGGGGGTCACCCAAGAGACCCAGTACTTC.